Below, 9 T cell receptor beta chains from the same sample are listed, as sequenced in a study of OX40 agonist ivuxolimab in advanced cancers. Sequencing was performed with immunoSEQ multiplex PCR; in TCRdb, only in-frame clones are kept and a portion is missing. The data show 15,000 to 20,000 clones, with about 89% seen just once and 67% held by the top ten. Sequencing used CD4+ or CD8+ T cells sorted from blood, obtained in a trial of the OX40 agonist ivuxolimab. These TCRs come from an adult with an advanced solid tumor such as melanoma, head and neck, liver or kidney cancer.

The chain links TRBV11-3 to TRBJ2-7, with D uncertain. Trimming cost V 2 bases and J 5 bases, with 19 bases left between them. The CDR3 contains 16 residues. The germline CDR1 and CDR2 sequences are SGHNT and YENEEA. The CDR3 sequence is CASSLKGTSVGNEQYF. The CDR3 bases are TGTGCCAGCAGCTTAAAAGGAACATCGGTGGGAAACGAGCAGTACTTC.

This sequence joins TRBV9 and TRBJ2-2; possible D gene TRBD2, 5 bases. The V and J ends lost 0 bases and 9 bases respectively, with 21 bases between them. The CDR3 has 17 amino acids. Germline lookup yields CDR1 SGDLS and CDR2 YYNGEE. The CDR3 sequence is CASSVARAVRGFRELFF. CDR3 nucleotides: TGTGCCAGCAGCGTAGCTCGGGCAGTCCGGGGTTTCCGGGAGCTGTTTTTT.

The V gene is TRBV9, the J gene TRBJ2-7; 7 nucleotides agree with TRBD1. The V segment lost 7 bases and the J segment 5 bases; nucleotides outside the gene matches: 9. CDR3 length: 13 residues. Germline-derived CDR1 and CDR2 are SGDLS and YYNGEE. The CDR3 sequence is CASPPQGSDEQYF. The CDR3 nucleotides read TGTGCCAGCCCCCCACAGGGGAGTGACGAGCAGTACTTC. Full variable domain (rest looked up from reference TRBV9 and TRBJ2-7): DSGVTQTPKHLITATGQRVTLRCSPRSGDLSVYWYQQSLDQGLQFLIQYYNGEERAKGNILERFSAQQFPDLHSELNLSSLELGDSALYFCASPPQGSDEQYFGPGTRLTVT.

The chain has TRBV7-9 and TRBJ2-4, with 13 nucleotides matching TRBD2. The V gene end was trimmed by 6 bases and the J gene end by 6 bases; junction bases not matched to a gene: 5. This CDR3 region has 15 residues. Germline-derived CDR1 and CDR2 are SEHNR and FQNEAQ (reference sequence). CDR3: CASSGLAGVGNIQYF. The CDR3 DNA reads as TGTGCCAGCAGTGGACTAGCGGGAGTGGGAAACATTCAGTACTTC.

The V gene is TRBV6-1, the J gene TRBJ2-7; D ambiguous. Trimming stripped 1 base from V and 6 bases from J, with 16 bases between. The length of the CDR3 is 15 residues. Per germline, CDR1 MNHNS and CDR2 SASEGT. The CDR3 protein is CASSEELAQSPEQYF. For the CDR3, the DNA is TGTGCCAGCAGTGAAGAATTAGCCCAATCGCCCGAGCAGTACTTC.

This chain uses TRBV5-1 with TRBJ2-7, with TRBD1 matching 7 bases. The CDR3 contains 15 residues. The germline gives CDR1 SGHRS, CDR2 YFSETQ. With 3 bases clipped from V and 4 bases from J, the junction kept 10 bases outside the gene matches. DNA for the CDR3: TGCGCCAGCAGCTGGACCTCAGGGGGAAGATACGAGCAGTACTTC. It translates to CASSWTSGGRYEQYF.

J is TRBJ2-2 and V is TRBV6-5; D is uncertain. This CDR3 is built from 12 residues. Germline V lookup: CDR1 MNHEY, CDR2 SVGAGI. V was trimmed by 6 bases and J by 4 bases, leaving 6 bases between them. DNA of the CDR3: TGTGCCAGCAGGGTGGCCACCGGGGAGCTGTTTTTT. Encoded protein: CASRVATGELFF.

This clone was seen once. The rearrangement uses TRBV28 and TRBJ2-1; 13 bases are shared with TRBD2. CDR1 MDHEN and CDR2 SYDVKM come from the germline V gene. V shed 5 bases, J shed 3 bases, and the junction held 4 bases outside the gene matches. There are 16 residues in the CDR3. DNA for the CDR3: TGTGCCAGCAGTCGACTAGCGGGAGGACTCTACAATGAGCAGTTCTTC. It encodes CASSRLAGGLYNEQFF.

The chain couples TRBV6-1 to TRBJ1-2; 7 bases align to TRBD1. The CDR3 has 15 residues. Germline CDR1 MNHNS, CDR2 SASEGT. The V and J ends lost 4 bases and 0 bases, in that order; junction bases with no gene match: 5. The CDR3 here is CASSVMTGTNYGYTF. The CDR3 DNA reads as TGTGCCAGCAGTGTAATGACAGGGACTAACTATGGCTACACCTTC.